Below are 13 T cell receptor beta chains sequenced from a single sample in a study of cytomegalovirus exposure and HLA in healthy donors (dated by TCRdb to about 2017). Libraries were made using the immunoSEQ multiplex PCR assay. For the multiplex PCR, a mixture combining 60 forward primers for TCR Vbeta segments and 13 reverse primers for TCR Jbeta segments was used. The source is immuneACCESS, and TCRdb retained only in-frame sequences with V and J called. Part of the clones is not carried over; for the studies checked, unresolved V genes explain less than half of this, and the remainder is unexplained. For this sample the table gives approximately 190,000 clones, of which roughly 80% were detected only once. Of the sample, around 3.5% falls within the top ten clones. The sequenced sample consisted of PBMCs. The receptor set was obtained from a man between 40 and 49 years old in good health and CMV-seropositive.

The chain carries TRBV27 and TRBJ1-1; a weak D match, TRBD1 (6 bases). CDR1 is MNHEY, CDR2 SMNVEV, per germline (reference sequence). V was pared by 5 bases and J by 3 bases, with 16 bases between. CDR3 length equals 15 residues. The CDR3 bases are TGTGCCAGCAGTCCACGGTGGGGGGGCTACACTGAAGCTTTCTTT. Amino acid sequence: CASSPRWGGYTEAFF.

This rearrangement joins TRBV25-1 to TRBJ2-2, with 7 nucleotides matching TRBD2. The CDR3 has 16 residues. Germline assignment: CDR1 MGHDK and CDR2 SYGVNS. V was clipped by 1 base and J by 0 bases; unmatched bases: 2. CDR3 loop: CASSELSGTNTGELFF. As DNA, the CDR3 is TGTGCCAGCAGTGAATTGAGCGGGACGAACACCGGGGAGCTGTTTTTT.

The chain joins TRBV30 to TRBJ1-2; D may be TRBD1 (5 bases). From germline, CDR1 is GTSNPN and CDR2 SVGIG (reference sequence). This CDR3 comprises 14 residues. Trimming took 0 bases from V and 6 from J, leaving 14 bases between them. The CDR3 loop is CAWSVLAGPDGYTF. The CDR3 DNA sequence: TGTGCCTGGAGTGTACTAGCAGGGCCCGATGGCTACACCTTC.

This clone has only one observation. This sequence joins TRBV4-2 and TRBJ2-5, with 7 bases that match TRBD2. Germline trimming cut 4 bases from V and 0 bases from J; bases unmatched to any gene: 11. Germline CDR1 is LGHNA and CDR2 is YNFKEQ. The CDR3 is made up of 17 amino acids. The CDR3 sequence: CASSPRLAALYQETQYF. DNA of the CDR3: TGTGCCAGCAGCCCGCGCCTAGCGGCGTTGTACCAAGAGACCCAGTACTTC.

The rearrangement uses TRBV7-6 and TRBJ2-2; D is possibly TRBD1 (6 bases). The CDR3 length is 16 residues. The germline CDR1 and CDR2 sequences are SGHVS and FNYEAQ. Trimming stripped 7 bases from V and 7 bases from J, with 22 bases between. The DNA of the CDR3 is TGTGCCAGCACCAGAGGGCAGGGGCCGGTAGGCGGGGAGCTGTTTTTT. This encodes CASTRGQGPVGGELFF.

This chain joins TRBV15 and TRBJ2-1; 9 bases fit TRBD1. With 4 bases clipped from V and 6 bases from J, the junction kept 7 bases outside the gene matches. This CDR3 spans 15 amino acids. Germline CDR1 and CDR2: LNHNV and YYDKDF (reference sequence). The DNA for the CDR3 is TGTGCCACCAGCAACAGGGGGCGATCCCCCAATGAGCAGTTCTTC. It codes for CATSNRGRSPNEQFF.

This clone was counted between two and nine times. V is TRBV5-4 and J is TRBJ2-2; D is possibly TRBD2 (7 bases). V lost 2 bases, J lost 4 bases, and 12 bases lay in between. The length of the CDR3 is 15 residues. The germline V gene encodes CDR1 SGHNT and CDR2 YYREEE (reference sequence). CDR3 nucleotide sequence: TGTGCCAGCAGCTTCAAAGGGGGGGGCACCGGGGAGCTGTTTTTT. Encoded protein: CASSFKGGGTGELFF.

J is TRBJ2-7 and V is TRBV9, with TRBD2 matching 12 bases. Germline V CDR1 and CDR2: SGDLS, YYNGEE. CDR3 length: 14 residues. V gave up 3 bases and J gave up 3 bases; unmatched junction bases: 1. The CDR3 bases are TGTGCCAGCAGCGAGACTAGCGGGAGCTACGAGCAGTACTTC. Its translation is CASSETSGSYEQYF. The whole variable domain, remainder taken from reference TRBV9 and TRBJ2-7, is DSGVTQTPKHLITATGQRVTLRCSPRSGDLSVYWYQQSLDQGLQFLIQYYNGEERAKGNILERFSAQQFPDLHSELNLSSLELGDSALYFCASSETSGSYEQYFGPGTRLTVT.

This clone occurred once. This chain joins TRBV6-5 and TRBJ2-7, with a weak D call TRBD1 (6 bases). The CDR3 is made up of 14 amino acids. The germline CDR1 and CDR2 sequences are MNHEY and SVGAGI. Between the trimmed V and J ends, which lost 5 bases and 3 bases, there was a span of 14 bases. As DNA, the CDR3 is TGTGCCAGCAGTAAGACTGAGGGGGACTACGAGCAGTACTTC. It codes for CASSKTEGDYEQYF.

The chain has TRBV6-1 and TRBJ1-2; a possible D gene is TRBD1 (6 bases). Trimming removed 6 bases from V and 3 bases from J, with 8 bases in between. Germline CDR1 and CDR2: MNHNS and SASEGT. The CDR3 sequence is 12 residues long. CDR3 sequence: CASSDRYYGYTF. For the CDR3, the DNA is TGTGCCAGCAGCGACAGGTACTATGGCTACACCTTC.

The J gene is TRBJ2-2, the V gene TRBV5-1; a weak D match, TRBD2 (7 bases). Trimming took 4 bases from V and 4 from J, leaving 14 bases between them. Germline V gives CDR1 SGHRS, CDR2 YFSETQ. The length of the CDR3 is 15 residues. The CDR3 region is CASSLRAGATGELFF. Written as DNA, the CDR3 is TGCGCCAGCAGCCTCAGGGCGGGGGCCACCGGGGAGCTGTTTTTT. The complete variable domain, with remaining parts taken from reference TRBV5-1 and TRBJ2-2, reads KAGVTQTPRYLIKTRGQQVTLSCSPISGHRSVSWYQQTPGQGLQFLFEYFSETQRNKGNFPGRFSGRQFSNSRSEMNVSTLELGDSALYLCASSLRAGATGELFFGEGSRLTVL.

V usage is TRBV27 and J usage is TRBJ1-5, with a possible D match to TRBD1 (6 bases). CDR3 length: 14 residues. V lost 11 bases and J 5 bases, leaving 19 bases between the germline ends. CDR1 MNHEY and CDR2 SMNVEV come from the germline V gene (reference sequence). CDR3 sequence (DNA): TGTGCCGCCCTGGGGTCCGGGGGGCATCAGCCCCAGCATTTT. It codes for CAALGSGGHQPQHF.

This chain links TRBV15 with TRBJ2-5; 10 nucleotides agree with TRBD2. Germline V gene data show CDR1 as LNHNV and CDR2 as YYDKDF (reference sequence). Trimming cost V 0 bases and J 5 bases; bases outside gene matches: 21. The CDR3 consists of 21 residues. The CDR3 here is CATSRDRGYGLAGAWGETQYF. Written as DNA, the CDR3 is TGTGCCACCAGCAGAGATCGTGGATACGGGCTAGCGGGAGCGTGGGGGGAGACCCAGTACTTC.